This passage covers 11 T cell receptor beta chains from one sample sequenced in a study of cytomegalovirus exposure and HLA in healthy donors. PCR primers comprised 60 Vbeta and 13 Jbeta primers. TCRdb's table, derived via immunoSEQ multiplex PCR, lists solely in-frame clones and lacks some. This sample carries some 130,000 clones, 77% of them seen once, and the ten largest clones take around 3.7%. The specimen sequenced was PBMCs. The source is a male donor in good health and CMV-seronegative.

J is TRBJ2-5 and V is TRBV28; maybe TRBD1 (6 bases). Per the germline V gene, CDR1 is MDHEN and CDR2 is SYDVKM. The CDR3 consists of 14 residues. Deletions cut 7 bases from V and 3 bases from J, with 15 bases between. The CDR3: CASNSPQGKETQYF. CDR3 bases: TGTGCCAGCAACTCCCCGCAGGGGAAAGAGACCCAGTACTTC.

The sample holds a few counts of this clone. The rearrangement uses TRBV27 and TRBJ2-5; 7 bases align to TRBD2. This CDR3 contains 15 residues. Germline values: CDR1 MNHEY, CDR2 SMNVEV (reference sequence). The V gene end was trimmed by 0 bases and the J gene end by 9 bases; junction bases not matched to a gene: 10. CDR3 sequence: CASSLSRESQGAQYF. The DNA for the CDR3 is TGTGCCAGCAGTTTATCGCGGGAGAGCCAAGGGGCCCAGTACTTC.

This clone occurred a few times. The chain links TRBV2 to TRBJ2-2; the D gene is possibly TRBD1 (6 bases). V shed 5 bases and J shed 6 bases, with 16 bases lying between them. Germline values: CDR1 SNHLY, CDR2 FYNNEI. The CDR3 spans 15 residues. CDR3 in amino acids: CASSSQQGLAGELFF. In DNA, the CDR3 is TGTGCCAGCAGTTCGCAACAGGGTTTGGCCGGGGAGCTGTTTTTT.

The V call is TRBV6-5, the J call TRBJ2-4; 7 nucleotides line up with TRBD1. CDR1 and CDR2 (germline): MNHEY, SVGAGI. CDR3 length equals 12 residues. V lost 5 bases, J lost 8 bases, and 3 bases stayed unmatched. The CDR3: CASSTTGDIQYF. The CDR3 coding sequence is TGTGCCAGCAGTACAACAGGGGACATTCAGTACTTC.

The chain joins TRBV9 to TRBJ2-7, with D possibly being TRBD2 (6 bases). CDR3 length equals 15 residues. Germline CDR1 reads SGDLS; CDR2 reads YYNGEE. Trimming removed 0 bases at V and 2 bases at J, with 12 bases between. The CDR3 here is CASSVGGSGAYEQYF. The CDR3 DNA follows: TGTGCCAGCAGCGTAGGGGGTAGCGGAGCCTACGAGCAGTACTTC.

The chain carries TRBV19 and TRBJ2-4; TRBD1 aligns across 10 bases. CDR1 LNHDA and CDR2 SQIVND come from the germline V gene (reference sequence). The trim removed 4 bases at V and 9 bases at J, leaving 3 bases unmatched. The length of the CDR3 is 13 residues. CDR3 loop: CASSTGQGGIQYF. The DNA of the CDR3 is TGTGCCAGTAGTACTGGACAGGGGGGCATTCAGTACTTC.

The CDR3 bases are TGCGCCAGCAGTCTAGCGGGGATATACGAGCAGTACTTC. Translated: CASSLAGIYEQYF. The chain uses TRBV10-2 and TRBJ2-5; 9 positions match TRBD2. TRBJ2-7 matches the DNA end more closely, so the J call is doubtful. The CDR3 length is 13 residues. CDR1 is WSHSY, CDR2 SAAADI, per germline.

This sequence joins TRBV5-1 and TRBJ2-5; D remains ambiguous. V lost 4 bases and J 2 bases, leaving 9 bases between the germline ends. The CDR3 is made up of 13 amino acids. CDR1 SGHRS and CDR2 YFSETQ come from the germline V gene. CDR3 sequence reads: CASSDNVQETQYF. As DNA, the CDR3 is TGCGCCAGCAGCGACAACGTACAAGAGACCCAGTACTTC.

This rearrangement joins TRBV18 to TRBJ1-1; D may be TRBD1 (5 bases). The germline V and J ends were trimmed by 5 bases and 1 base, with 11 bases remaining between them. Germline V gene sequence: CDR1 KGHSH, CDR2 LQKENI. This CDR3 comprises 14 residues. The CDR3 region is CASSSTRENTEAFF. The CDR3 region has the DNA TGTGCCAGCTCATCTACCAGGGAGAACACTGAAGCTTTCTTT.

The V gene is TRBV19, the J gene TRBJ1-2; 7 bases agree with TRBD1. The V and J ends lost 10 bases and 5 bases, in that order; junction bases with no gene match: 4. The germline gives CDR1 LNHDA, CDR2 SQIVND (reference sequence). The CDR3 is 11 amino acids. CDR3 in amino acids: CATTGEYGYTF. In nucleotides, the CDR3 is TGTGCCACTACAGGGGAATATGGCTACACCTTC. The whole variable domain, remainder taken from reference TRBV19 and TRBJ1-2, is DGGITQSPKYLFRKEGQNVTLSCEQNLNHDAMYWYRQDPGQGLRLIYYSQIVNDFQKGDIAEGYSVSREKKESFPLTVTSAQKNPTAFYLCATTGEYGYTFGSGTRLTVV.

This clone was observed a handful of times. This sequence joins TRBV12-5 and TRBJ2-3; maybe TRBD2 (5 bases). V lost 0 bases to trimming and J lost 1 base, with 14 bases between them. Germline CDR1 is LGHNT and CDR2 is FRNRAP. The CDR3 consists of 17 residues. Here the CDR3 DNA reads TGTGCTAGTGGTTTGGTCTTACGGGATGCGGGCACAGATACGCAGTATTTT. Translation gives CASGLVLRDAGTDTQYF. The full variable domain, with the rest looked up from reference TRBV12-5 and TRBJ2-3, is DARVTQTPRHKVTEMGQEVTMRCQPILGHNTVFWYRQTMMQGLELLAYFRNRAPLDDSGMPKDRFSAEMPDATLATLKIQPSEPRDSAVYFCASGLVLRDAGTDTQYFGPGTRLTVL.